A selection of T cell receptor beta chains follows, all from one sample in a study of cytomegalovirus exposure and HLA in healthy donors. Here immunoSEQ multiplex PCR was the method, and the copy in TCRdb shows in-frame clones only, minus some. The sample yields 150,000 to 170,000 clones, 70% to 80% seen once. The sequenced sample consisted of PBMCs. The source of these receptors is a man under 40 in good health and CMV-seropositive. The CDR3 runs from the conserved cysteine through the conserved F or W. A D gene is named only where the DNA matches it firmly.

len	v_gene	d_gene	j_gene	CDR3nt	CDR3aa
13	TRBV27	TRBD1	TRBJ2-7	TGTGCCAGCAGTTGGGACAGGGGCTACGAGCAGTACTTC	CASSWDRGYEQYF
14	TRBV18	.	TRBJ2-7	TGTGCCAGCTCGGTGAGAGAGGGTTCCTACGAGCAGTACTTC	CASSVREGSYEQYF
13	TRBV30	.	TRBJ1-5	TGTGCCTGGAGCGCAGGGGCGCGCCAGCCCCAGCATTTT	CAWSAGARQPQHF
14	TRBV27	.	TRBJ1-1	TGTGCCAGCAGTTTATCGACAGCGAACACTGAAGCTTTCTTT	CASSLSTANTEAFF
13	TRBV6-1	.	TRBJ1-2	TGTGCCAGCAGTGTGGGCAGGGGCTATGGCTACACCTTC	CASSVGRGYGYTF
16	TRBV29-1	TRBD1	TRBJ2-6	TGCAGCGTACCACAGGGGGCCAGCTCTGGGGCCAACGTCCTGACTTTC	CSVPQGASSGANVLTF
14	TRBV6-4	.	TRBJ1-1	TGTGCCAGCAGGGTAACAGGGCTTAACACTGAAGCTTTCTTT	CASRVTGLNTEAFF
14	TRBV9	TRBD1	TRBJ2-1	TGTGCCAGCAGCGCGGACAGGGGTTACAATGAGCAATTCTTC	CASSADRGYNEQFF
14	TRBV11-2	TRBD2	TRBJ2-5	TGTGCCAGCGGCGCCCCTAGCGGCCAAGAGACCCAGTACTTC	CASGAPSGQETQYF
15	TRBV7-9	TRBD1	TRBJ1-5	TGTGCCAGCAGCTCCGGACAGGGGCCCAATCAGCCCCAGCATTTT	CASSSGQGPNQPQHF
13	TRBV2	.	TRBJ2-7	TGTGCCAGCAGTGGTGGCAGGGCCTACGAGCAGTACTTC	CASSGGRAYEQYF
16	TRBV1	.	TRBJ2-1	TGCACCAGCAGCCCCTCTCCGGGACTAGCGTACAATGAGCAGTTCTTC	CTSSPSPGLAYNEQFF
13	TRBV30	.	TRBJ2-3	TGTGCCTGGAGCTGGTTAGGGTCAGGGACGCAGTATTTT	CAWSWLGSGTQYF
12	TRBV5-6	.	TRBJ2-1	TGTGCCAGCAGCCGCTCCTACAATGAGCAGTTCTTC	CASSRSYNEQFF
15	TRBV11-2	.	TRBJ2-5	TGTGCCAGCAGCTTAGCCCGGCGGACGGAGGGGACCCAGTACTTC	CASSLARRTEGTQYF